This T cell receptor (beta chain) is drawn from a study of OX40 agonist ivuxolimab in advanced cancers. The CDR3 loop spans 13 amino acids. V lost 4 bases and J lost 6, with 10 bases in between. Germline CDR1 reads SGHRS; CDR2 reads YFSETQ. Some clones are missing from TCRdb's copy, which holds only in-frame ones; the method was immunoSEQ multiplex PCR. This repertoire shows around 65,000 clones, about 92% found once; its top ten account for under 15%. This clone was picked up one time. This material consisted of CD4+ or CD8+ T cells sorted from blood, taken in a trial of the OX40 agonist ivuxolimab. The chain couples TRBV5-1 to TRBJ2-2; D tentatively fits TRBD1 or TRBD2 (5 bases each). The sequence was collected from an adult with an advanced solid tumor such as melanoma, head and neck, liver or kidney cancer. The CDR3 sequence is CASSHEGPGELFF. CDR3 coding DNA: TGCGCCAGCAGCCACGAGGGGCCCGGGGAGCTGTTTTTT.